This TCR beta chain was profiled in a study of tumour-infiltrating T cells in Burkitt lymphoma. This clone was recorded a few times. This table comes from immunoSEQ multiplex PCR, and its TCRdb copy is limited to in-frame clones, with some not included. The sample has 11,000 to 15,000 clones, approximately 30% seen once; the top ten hold 6% to 8%. This CDR3 has 13 residues. Per germline, CDR1 LNHDA and CDR2 SQIVND (reference sequence). The V end was cut by 4 bases, the J end by 5 bases, with 11 bases between. The source material was tumor tissue. V usage is TRBV19 and J usage is TRBJ2-5, with D perhaps TRBD2 (5 bases). This sequence originates from a human donor with diffuse large B-cell lymphoma. The CDR3 loop reads CASSTGGLETQYF. The CDR3 DNA reads as TGTGCCAGTAGTACCGGAGGACTGGAGACCCAGTACTTC.